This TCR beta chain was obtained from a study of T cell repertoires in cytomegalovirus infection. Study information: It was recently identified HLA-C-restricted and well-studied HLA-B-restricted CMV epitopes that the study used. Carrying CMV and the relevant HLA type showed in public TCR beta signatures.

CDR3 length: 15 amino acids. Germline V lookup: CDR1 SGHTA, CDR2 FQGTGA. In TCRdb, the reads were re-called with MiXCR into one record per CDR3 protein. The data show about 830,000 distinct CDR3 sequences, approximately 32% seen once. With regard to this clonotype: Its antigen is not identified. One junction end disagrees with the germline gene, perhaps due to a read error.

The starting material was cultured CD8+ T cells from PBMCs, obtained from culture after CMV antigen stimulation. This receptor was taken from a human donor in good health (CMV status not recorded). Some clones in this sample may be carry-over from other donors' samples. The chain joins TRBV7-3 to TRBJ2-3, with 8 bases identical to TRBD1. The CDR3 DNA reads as TGTACCAGCAGCCCCGACAGGGGATCAACAGATACGCAGTATTTT. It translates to CTSSPDRGSTDTQYF. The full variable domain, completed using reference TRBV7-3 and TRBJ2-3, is GAGVSQTPSNKVTEKGKYVELRCDPISGHTALYWYRQSLGQGPEFLIYFQGTGAADDSGLPNDRFFAVRPEGSVSTLKIQRTERGDSAVYLCTSSPDRGSTDTQYFGPGTRLTVL.